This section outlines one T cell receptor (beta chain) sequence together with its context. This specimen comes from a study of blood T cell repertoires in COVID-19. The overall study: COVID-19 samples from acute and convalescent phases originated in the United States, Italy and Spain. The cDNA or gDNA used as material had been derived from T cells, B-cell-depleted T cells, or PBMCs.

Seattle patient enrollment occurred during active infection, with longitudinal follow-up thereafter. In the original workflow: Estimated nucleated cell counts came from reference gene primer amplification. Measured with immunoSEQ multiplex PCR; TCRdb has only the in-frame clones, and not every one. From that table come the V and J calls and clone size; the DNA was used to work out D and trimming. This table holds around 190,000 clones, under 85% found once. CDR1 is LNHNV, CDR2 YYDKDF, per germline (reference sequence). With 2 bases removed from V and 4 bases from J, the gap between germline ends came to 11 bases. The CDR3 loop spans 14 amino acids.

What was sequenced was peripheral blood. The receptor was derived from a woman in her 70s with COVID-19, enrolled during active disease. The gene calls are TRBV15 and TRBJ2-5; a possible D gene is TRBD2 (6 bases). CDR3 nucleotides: TGTGCCACCAGCAGATCCGGGAGCGGAGAGACCCAGTACTTC. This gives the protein CATSRSGSGETQYF.